These 20 T cell receptor beta chains originate from one sample sequenced in a study of blood T cell repertoires in COVID-19. Libraries were prepared by immunoSEQ multiplex PCR; TCRdb keeps only in-frame clonotypes and omits some of them. This sample has around 160,000 clones, with about 92% found just once. Sequencing was carried out using peripheral blood. These receptor sequences come from a man aged 60 to 69 with active or convalescent COVID-19.

The chain links TRBV19 to TRBJ1-2; D remains ambiguous. The germline CDR1 and CDR2 sequences are LNHDA and SQIVND (reference sequence). The length of the CDR3 is 15 residues. V dropped 4 bases and J dropped 5 bases, with 17 bases sitting between them. The CDR3 region is CASSTNQEVRYGYTF. CDR3 bases: TGTGCCAGTAGTACCAATCAGGAAGTCAGATATGGCTACACCTTC. Complete variable domain (other parts from reference TRBV19 and TRBJ1-2): DGGITQSPKYLFRKEGQNVTLSCEQNLNHDAMYWYRQDPGQGLRLIYYSQIVNDFQKGDIAEGYSVSREKKESFPLTVTSAQKNPTAFYLCASSTNQEVRYGYTFGSGTRLTVV.

This clone has just one count. The V and J genes are TRBV5-1 and TRBJ1-6; D is uncertain. V was trimmed by 5 bases and J by 11 bases, leaving 14 bases between them. CDR1 is SGHRS and CDR2 is YFSETQ in the germline V gene. The CDR3 length is 13 residues. The CDR3, as DNA: TGCGCCAGCAGAACAGATTCGCCGACACCCCTCCACTTT. It specifies CASRTDSPTPLHF. Drawing the rest from reference TRBV5-1 and TRBJ1-6, the complete variable domain is KAGVTQTPRYLIKTRGQQVTLSCSPISGHRSVSWYQQTPGQGLQFLFEYFSETQRNKGNFPGRFSGRQFSNSRSEMNVSTLELGDSALYLCASRTDSPTPLHFGNGTRLTVT.

The chain uses TRBV4-1 and TRBJ2-5, with 9 bases that match TRBD1. J was trimmed by 3 bases and V by 4 bases; bases with no gene match: 12. There are 17 residues in the CDR3. CDR1 and CDR2 (germline): MGHRA, YSYEKL. CDR3 amino acids: CASSRQSGQGREETQYF. CDR3 nucleotide sequence: TGCGCCAGCAGCCGCCAATCGGGACAGGGAAGGGAAGAGACCCAGTACTTC.

This clone was observed a single time. The gene calls are TRBV5-4 and TRBJ1-1; D is ambiguous. The CDR3 covers 14 residues. Trimming took off 0 bases at V and 0 bases at J, with 6 bases between the two ends. The germline gives CDR1 SGHNT, CDR2 YYREEE (reference sequence). The chain's CDR3 is CASSLGQVNTEAFF. For the CDR3, the DNA is TGTGCCAGCAGCTTGGGCCAGGTGAACACTGAAGCTTTCTTT.

The CDR3 is CASQTLAGRTYEQYF. CDR3 coding DNA: TGTGCCAGCCAAACACTAGCGGGGAGAACCTACGAGCAGTACTTC. The rearrangement joins TRBV11-2 to TRBJ2-7, with TRBD2 matching over 10 bases. The CDR3 contains 15 residues. Germline CDR1 is SGHAT and CDR2 is FQNNGV. Germline trimming cut 8 bases from V and 2 bases from J; bases unmatched to any gene: 9.

The chain couples TRBV11-3 to TRBJ2-1, with a tentative D call TRBD2 (5 bases). The length of the CDR3 is 15 residues. Per germline, CDR1 SGHNT and CDR2 YENEEA. V was clipped by 5 bases and J by 4 bases, with 15 bases between them. The CDR3 protein is CASSRDPTGYNEQFF. The CDR3 DNA sequence: TGTGCCAGCAGCAGAGACCCGACGGGATACAATGAGCAGTTCTTC.

The rearrangement links TRBV6-1 to TRBJ1-2; D ambiguous. This CDR3 has 14 amino acids. V lost 6 bases and J lost 0, with 11 bases in between. The germline V gene encodes CDR1 MNHNS and CDR2 SASEGT. The CDR3 here is CASRSDGTNYGYTF. In DNA, the CDR3 is TGTGCCAGCAGATCGGACGGGACTAACTATGGCTACACCTTC.

The CDR3 is CAISDRGLDGYTF. The CDR3 coding sequence is TGTGCCATCAGTGACAGGGGGCTAGATGGCTACACCTTC. The chain has TRBV10-3 and TRBJ1-2; the match to TRBD1 covers 8 bases. Germline V lookup: CDR1 ENHRY, CDR2 SYGVKD. V lost 3 bases, J lost 6 bases, and 3 bases stayed unmatched. This CDR3 has 13 residues.

The chain recombines TRBV2 with TRBJ1-1; D remains unclear. The CDR3 is 14 amino acids. Germline V gene data show CDR1 as SNHLY and CDR2 as FYNNEI. V dropped 7 bases and J dropped 1 base, with 13 bases sitting between them. CDR3 sequence (DNA): TGTGCCAGCACCCGGACTTTCGGGAACACTGAAGCTTTCTTT. Its translation is CASTRTFGNTEAFF.

The V call is TRBV4-1, the J call TRBJ2-2, with TRBD1 as a possible D gene (7 bases). The CDR3 loop spans 16 amino acids. V was cut by 4 bases and J by 4 bases, with 16 bases left in between. CDR1 and CDR2 from the germline V gene are MGHRA and YSYEKL. CDR3 region: CASSLVRGARTGELFF. DNA for the CDR3: TGCGCCAGCAGCCTGGTCAGGGGGGCCCGCACCGGGGAGCTGTTTTTT.

In DNA form, the CDR3 reads TGCGCCAGCAGCACGAGGGCGGGAGGCGAAAACATTCAGTACTTC. It specifies CASSTRAGGENIQYF. The V call is TRBV5-1, the J call TRBJ2-4; 8 bases match TRBD2. CDR3 length equals 15 residues. CDR1 SGHRS and CDR2 YFSETQ come from the germline V gene. V was pared by 4 bases and J by 5 bases, with 8 bases of the junction left unmatched.

The V gene is TRBV19, the J gene TRBJ2-2; 9 bases are a match to TRBD1. The J segment lost 4 bases and the V segment lost 1 base, leaving 10 bases of the junction unmatched. The germline V gene has CDR1 LNHDA and CDR2 SQIVND (reference sequence). The CDR3 totals 18 residues. The CDR3 region has the DNA TGTGCCAGTAGTATAGTCCGACAGGGGGGCGGAGGCACCGGGGAGCTGTTTTTT. Protein: CASSIVRQGGGGTGELFF.

This chain links TRBV18 with TRBJ2-3, with TRBD2 identical over 7 bases. Germline V gene lookup returns CDR1 KGHSH and CDR2 LQKENI. V lost 0 bases, J lost 5 bases, and 17 bases stayed unmatched. The CDR3 spans 19 residues. The CDR3 is CASSPPMGLAGEERDTQYF. CDR3 bases: TGTGCCAGCTCACCACCGATGGGTTTAGCGGGCGAAGAAAGAGATACGCAGTATTTT.

This chain links TRBV2 with TRBJ2-7; 7 nucleotides align to TRBD1. The germline gives CDR1 SNHLY, CDR2 FYNNEI. The CDR3 sequence is 13 residues long. Trimming took 8 bases from V and 2 from J; bases not matched to a gene: 6. The CDR3 here is CASATGVAYEQYF. CDR3 nucleotide sequence: TGTGCCAGCGCTACAGGGGTCGCCTACGAGCAGTACTTC.

The V gene is TRBV5-1, the J gene TRBJ2-5, with a weak D call TRBD2 (6 bases). The CDR3 spans 14 residues. Germline CDR1 is SGHRS and CDR2 is YFSETQ. V lost 1 base and J lost 5, with 12 bases in between. The CDR3 region has the DNA TGCGCCAGCAGCTTGCGGCGGGATGGGGAGACCCAGTACTTC. Translating it yields CASSLRRDGETQYF. Filled out from reference TRBV5-1 and TRBJ2-5, the complete variable domain reads KAGVTQTPRYLIKTRGQQVTLSCSPISGHRSVSWYQQTPGQGLQFLFEYFSETQRNKGNFPGRFSGRQFSNSRSEMNVSTLELGDSALYLCASSLRRDGETQYFGPGTRLLVL.

The chain links TRBV6-2 or TRBV6-3 to TRBJ2-4, with TRBD2 identical over 11 bases. The CDR3 sequence is 16 residues long. Germline V gene sequence: CDR1 MNHEY, CDR2 SVGEGT. V gave up 3 bases and J gave up 0 bases; unmatched junction bases: 1. CDR3 DNA: TGTGCCAGCAGTTATGGACTAGCGGGAGCCAAAAACATTCAGTACTTC. Its translation: CASSYGLAGAKNIQYF.

The chain links TRBV5-4 to TRBJ1-1; a weak D match, TRBD1 (6 bases). Germline V gene lookup returns CDR1 SGHNT and CDR2 YYREEE (reference sequence). Trimming took 4 bases from V and 1 from J, leaving 11 bases between them. CDR3 size: 14 residues. CDR3 DNA sequence: TGTGCCAGCAGCGAACCACAGGGGAACACTGAAGCTTTCTTT. The encoded protein is CASSEPQGNTEAFF. Filled out from reference TRBV5-4 and TRBJ1-1, the complete variable domain reads ETGVTQSPTHLIKTRGQQVTLRCSSQSGHNTVSWYQQALGQGPQFIFQYYREEENGRGNFPPRFSGLQFPNYSSELNVNALELDDSALYLCASSEPQGNTEAFFGQGTRLTVV.

The gene calls are TRBV5-1 and TRBJ2-1; tentative D call: TRBD2 (6 bases). This CDR3 is built from 14 residues. V was trimmed by 0 bases and J by 9 bases, leaving 13 bases between them. From germline, CDR1 is SGHRS and CDR2 YFSETQ. The CDR3 sequence: CASSLGRLDGEQFF. CDR3 nucleotides: TGCGCCAGCAGCTTGGGGAGACTAGACGGTGAGCAGTTCTTC.

The chain has TRBV5-1 and TRBJ2-7, with 8 bases lining up with TRBD1. The CDR3 is 13 residues long. V was clipped by 1 base and J by 5 bases; unmatched bases: 2. From germline, CDR1 is SGHRS and CDR2 YFSETQ. As DNA, the CDR3 is TGCGCCAGCAGCTTGTACAGGGGGGACGAGCAGTACTTC. Amino acids: CASSLYRGDEQYF.

The chain recombines TRBV3-1 (or the pseudogene TRBV3-2) with TRBJ1-4; D unclear. Trimming cost V 4 bases and J 11 bases, with 23 bases left between them. This CDR3 has 16 residues. The germline V gene encodes CDR1 LGHDT and CDR2 YNNKEL (reference sequence). For the CDR3, the DNA is TGTGCCAGCAGCCCTCTGCAGGACTACCTTGGTGGGAAACTGTTTTTT. Amino acid sequence: CASSPLQDYLGGKLFF.